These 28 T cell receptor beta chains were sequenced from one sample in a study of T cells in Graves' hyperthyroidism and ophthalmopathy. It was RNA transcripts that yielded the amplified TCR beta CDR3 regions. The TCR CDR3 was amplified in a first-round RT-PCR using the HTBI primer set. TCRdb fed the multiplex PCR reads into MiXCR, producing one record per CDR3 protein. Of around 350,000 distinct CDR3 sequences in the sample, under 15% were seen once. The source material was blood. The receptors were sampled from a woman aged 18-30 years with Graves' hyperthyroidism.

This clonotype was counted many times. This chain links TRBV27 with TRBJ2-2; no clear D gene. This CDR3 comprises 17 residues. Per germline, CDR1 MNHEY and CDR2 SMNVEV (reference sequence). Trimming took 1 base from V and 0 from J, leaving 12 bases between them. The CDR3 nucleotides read TGTGCCAGCAGTTTATACCCGGGCGCTGCGAACACCGGGGAGCTGTTTTTT. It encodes CASSLYPGAANTGELFF.

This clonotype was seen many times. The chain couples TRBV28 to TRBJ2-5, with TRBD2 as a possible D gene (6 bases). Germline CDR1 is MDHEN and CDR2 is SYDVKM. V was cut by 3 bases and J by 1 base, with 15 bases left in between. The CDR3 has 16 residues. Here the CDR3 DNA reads TGTGCCAGCAGTTTCAGCCCCGGGGGTCCCCAAGAGACCCAGTACTTC. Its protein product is CASSFSPGGPQETQYF.

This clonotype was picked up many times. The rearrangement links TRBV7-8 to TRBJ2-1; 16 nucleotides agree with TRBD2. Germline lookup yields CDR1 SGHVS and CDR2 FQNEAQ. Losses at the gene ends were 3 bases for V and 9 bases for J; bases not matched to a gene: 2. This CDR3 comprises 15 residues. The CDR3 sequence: CASSLGLAGGSEQFF. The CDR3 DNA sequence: TGTGCCAGCAGCTTGGGACTAGCGGGAGGGAGTGAGCAGTTCTTC.

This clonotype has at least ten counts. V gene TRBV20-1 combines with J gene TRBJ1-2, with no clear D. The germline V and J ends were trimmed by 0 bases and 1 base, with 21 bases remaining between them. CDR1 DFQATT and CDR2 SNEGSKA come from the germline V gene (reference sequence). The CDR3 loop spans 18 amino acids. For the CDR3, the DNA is TGCAGTGCTAGAGATCGGGCGAGTGCCGGGAAATTTAACTATGGCTACACCTTC. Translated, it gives CSARDRASAGKFNYGYTF.

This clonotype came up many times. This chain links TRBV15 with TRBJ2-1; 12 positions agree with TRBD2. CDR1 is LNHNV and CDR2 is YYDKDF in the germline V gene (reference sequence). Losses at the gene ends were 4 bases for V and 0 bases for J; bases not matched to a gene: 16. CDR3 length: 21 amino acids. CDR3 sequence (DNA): TGTGCCACCAGCAAGAGGGGTGGGGGACTAGCGGGTCGGGCCTCCTACAATGAGCAGTTCTTC. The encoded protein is CATSKRGGGLAGRASYNEQFF.

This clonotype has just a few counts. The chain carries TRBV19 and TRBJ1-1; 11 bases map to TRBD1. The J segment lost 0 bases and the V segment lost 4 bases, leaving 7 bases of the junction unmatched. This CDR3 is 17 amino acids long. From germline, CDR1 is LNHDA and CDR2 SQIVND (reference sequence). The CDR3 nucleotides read TGTGCCAGTAGTACCGCCAGGGACAGGGGGTTGAACACTGAAGCTTTCTTT. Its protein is CASSTARDRGLNTEAFF. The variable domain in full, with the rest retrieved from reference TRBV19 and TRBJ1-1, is DGGITQSPKYLFRKEGQNVTLSCEQNLNHDAMYWYRQDPGQGLRLIYYSQIVNDFQKGDIAEGYSVSREKKESFPLTVTSAQKNPTAFYLCASSTARDRGLNTEAFFGQGTRLTVV.

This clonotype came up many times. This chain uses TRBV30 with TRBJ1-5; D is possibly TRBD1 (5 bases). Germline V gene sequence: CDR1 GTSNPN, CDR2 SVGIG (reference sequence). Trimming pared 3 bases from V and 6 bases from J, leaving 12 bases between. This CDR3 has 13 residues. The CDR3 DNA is TGTGCCTGGAGCGAGACAGCGGGTCAGCCCCAGCATTTT. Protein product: CAWSETAGQPQHF.

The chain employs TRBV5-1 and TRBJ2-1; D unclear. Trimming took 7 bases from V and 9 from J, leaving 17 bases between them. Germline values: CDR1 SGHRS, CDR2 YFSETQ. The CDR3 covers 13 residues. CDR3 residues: CASREVSDSEQFF. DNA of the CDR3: TGCGCCAGCCGCGAGGTATCCGATTCTGAGCAGTTCTTC.

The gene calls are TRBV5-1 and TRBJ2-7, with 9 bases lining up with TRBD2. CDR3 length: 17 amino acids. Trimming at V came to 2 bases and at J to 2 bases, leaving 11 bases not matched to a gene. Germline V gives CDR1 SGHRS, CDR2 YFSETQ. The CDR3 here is CASSFSFSGGSPYEQYF. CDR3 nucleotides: TGCGCCAGCAGCTTCTCCTTCAGCGGGGGGAGTCCCTACGAGCAGTACTTC. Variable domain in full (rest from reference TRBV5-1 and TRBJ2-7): KAGVTQTPRYLIKTRGQQVTLSCSPISGHRSVSWYQQTPGQGLQFLFEYFSETQRNKGNFPGRFSGRQFSNSRSEMNVSTLELGDSALYLCASSFSFSGGSPYEQYFGPGTRLTVT.

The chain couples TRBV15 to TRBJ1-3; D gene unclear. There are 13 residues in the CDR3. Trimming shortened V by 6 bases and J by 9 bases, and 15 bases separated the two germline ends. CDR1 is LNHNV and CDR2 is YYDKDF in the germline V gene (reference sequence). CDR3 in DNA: TGTGCCACCAGGGCGTCGTTCGGATCCACCATATATTTT. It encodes CATRASFGSTIYF.

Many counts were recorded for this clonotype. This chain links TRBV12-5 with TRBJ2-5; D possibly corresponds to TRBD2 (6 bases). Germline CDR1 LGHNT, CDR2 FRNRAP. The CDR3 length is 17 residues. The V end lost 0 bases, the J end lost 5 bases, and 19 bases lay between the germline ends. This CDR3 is CASGLVLGGGGGETQYF. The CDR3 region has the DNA TGTGCTAGTGGTTTGGTATTGGGGGGAGGTGGAGGCGAGACCCAGTACTTC.

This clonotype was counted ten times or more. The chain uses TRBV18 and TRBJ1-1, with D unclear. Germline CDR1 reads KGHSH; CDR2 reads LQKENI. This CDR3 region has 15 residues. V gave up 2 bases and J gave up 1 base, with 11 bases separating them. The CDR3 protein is CASSPLKGPNTEAFF. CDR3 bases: TGTGCCAGCTCACCATTGAAAGGCCCGAACACTGAAGCTTTCTTT.

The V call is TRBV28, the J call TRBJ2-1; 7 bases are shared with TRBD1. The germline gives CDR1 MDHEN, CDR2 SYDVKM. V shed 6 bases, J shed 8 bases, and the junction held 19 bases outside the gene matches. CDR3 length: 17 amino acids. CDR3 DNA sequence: TGTGCCAGCAGAAGGCTACTAGGGGGACAGCTAGACGATGAGCAGTTCTTC. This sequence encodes CASRRLLGGQLDDEQFF.

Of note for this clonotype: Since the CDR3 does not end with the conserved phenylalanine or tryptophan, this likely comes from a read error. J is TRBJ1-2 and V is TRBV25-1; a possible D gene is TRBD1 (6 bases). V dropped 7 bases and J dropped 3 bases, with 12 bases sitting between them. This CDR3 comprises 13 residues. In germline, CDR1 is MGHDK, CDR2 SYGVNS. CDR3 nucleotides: TGTGCCAGCAAGAGGGGGTCCGACTATGGCTACACCCTC. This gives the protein CASKRGSDYGYTL.

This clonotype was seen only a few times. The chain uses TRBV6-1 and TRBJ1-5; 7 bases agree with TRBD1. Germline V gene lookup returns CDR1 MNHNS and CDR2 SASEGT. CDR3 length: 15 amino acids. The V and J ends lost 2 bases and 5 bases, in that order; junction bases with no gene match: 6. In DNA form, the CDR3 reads TGTGCCAGCAGTGAACAAGGGGACAGTTATCAGCCCCAGCATTTT. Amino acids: CASSEQGDSYQPQHF.

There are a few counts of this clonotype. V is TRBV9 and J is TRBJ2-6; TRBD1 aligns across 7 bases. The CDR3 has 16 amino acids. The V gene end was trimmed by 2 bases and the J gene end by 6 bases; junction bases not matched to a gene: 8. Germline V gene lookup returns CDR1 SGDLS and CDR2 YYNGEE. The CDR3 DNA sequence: TGTGCCAGCAGCGTTCCGAGGACAGGACCGGCCAACGTCCTGACTTTC. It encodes CASSVPRTGPANVLTF.

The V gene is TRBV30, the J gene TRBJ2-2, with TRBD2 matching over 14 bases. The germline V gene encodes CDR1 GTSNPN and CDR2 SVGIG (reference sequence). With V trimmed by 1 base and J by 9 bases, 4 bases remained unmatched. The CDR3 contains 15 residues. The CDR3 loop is CAWSGLAGGTRELFF. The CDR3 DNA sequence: TGTGCCTGGAGTGGACTAGCGGGAGGGACCAGGGAGCTGTTTTTT.

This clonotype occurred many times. CDR3 loop: CASSPGTSGKAEQYF. CDR3 sequence (DNA): TGTGCCAGCTCACCGGGAACTAGCGGGAAGGCCGAGCAGTACTTC. The J gene is TRBJ2-7, the V gene TRBV18; 10 nucleotides line up with TRBD2. Germline values: CDR1 KGHSH, CDR2 LQKENI. This CDR3 region has 15 residues. V was clipped by 3 bases and J by 6 bases; unmatched bases: 8.

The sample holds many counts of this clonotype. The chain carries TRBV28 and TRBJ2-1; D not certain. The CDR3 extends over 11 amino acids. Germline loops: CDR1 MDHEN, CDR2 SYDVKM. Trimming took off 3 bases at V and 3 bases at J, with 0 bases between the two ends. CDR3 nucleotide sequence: TGTGCCAGCAGTTTCTACAATGAGCAGTTCTTC. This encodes CASSFYNEQFF.

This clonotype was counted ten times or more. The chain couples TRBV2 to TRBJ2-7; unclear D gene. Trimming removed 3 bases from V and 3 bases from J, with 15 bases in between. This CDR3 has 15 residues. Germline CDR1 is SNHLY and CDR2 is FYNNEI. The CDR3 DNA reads TGTGCCAGCAGTGATGTTGGTGGGAACCTCTACGAGCAGTACTTC. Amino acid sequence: CASSDVGGNLYEQYF.

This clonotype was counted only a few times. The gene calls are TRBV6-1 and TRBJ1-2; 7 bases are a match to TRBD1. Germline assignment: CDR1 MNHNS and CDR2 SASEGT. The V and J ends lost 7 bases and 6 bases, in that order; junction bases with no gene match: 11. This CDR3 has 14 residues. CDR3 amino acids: CASTLQGRSNGYTF. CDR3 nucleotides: TGTGCCAGCACCTTACAGGGGCGCAGTAATGGCTACACCTTC.

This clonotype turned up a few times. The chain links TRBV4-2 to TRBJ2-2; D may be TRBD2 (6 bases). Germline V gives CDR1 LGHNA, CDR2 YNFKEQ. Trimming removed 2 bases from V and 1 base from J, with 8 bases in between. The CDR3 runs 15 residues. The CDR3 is CASSQLAENTGELFF. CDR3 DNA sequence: TGTGCCAGCAGCCAATTAGCGGAGAACACCGGGGAGCTGTTTTTT.

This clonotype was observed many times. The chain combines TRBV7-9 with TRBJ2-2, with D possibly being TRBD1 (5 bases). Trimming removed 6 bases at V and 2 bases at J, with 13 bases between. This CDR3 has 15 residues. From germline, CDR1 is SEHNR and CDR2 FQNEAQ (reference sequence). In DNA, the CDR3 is TGTGCCAGCAGTATCACAGGAACCAACACCGGGGAGCTGTTTTTT. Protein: CASSITGTNTGELFF.

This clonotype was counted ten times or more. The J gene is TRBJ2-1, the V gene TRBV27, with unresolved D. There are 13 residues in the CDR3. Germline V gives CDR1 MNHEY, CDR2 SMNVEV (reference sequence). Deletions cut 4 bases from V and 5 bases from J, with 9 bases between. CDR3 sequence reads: CASSWTFHNEQFF. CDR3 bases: TGTGCCAGCAGTTGGACCTTTCACAATGAGCAGTTCTTC.

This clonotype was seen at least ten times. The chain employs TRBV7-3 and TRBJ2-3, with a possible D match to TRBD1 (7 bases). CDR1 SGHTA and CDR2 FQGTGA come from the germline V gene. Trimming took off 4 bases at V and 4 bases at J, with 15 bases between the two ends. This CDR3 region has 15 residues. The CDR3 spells CASSSSRGASDTQYF. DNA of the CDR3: TGTGCCAGCAGCTCAAGCAGGGGGGCCTCAGATACGCAGTATTTT.

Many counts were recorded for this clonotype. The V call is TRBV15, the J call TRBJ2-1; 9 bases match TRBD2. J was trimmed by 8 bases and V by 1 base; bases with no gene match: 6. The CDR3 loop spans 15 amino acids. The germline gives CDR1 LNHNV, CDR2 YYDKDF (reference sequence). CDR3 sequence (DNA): TGTGCCACCAGCAGAGCGGGCGGGGGGGCCTATGAGCAGTTCTTC. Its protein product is CATSRAGGGAYEQFF.

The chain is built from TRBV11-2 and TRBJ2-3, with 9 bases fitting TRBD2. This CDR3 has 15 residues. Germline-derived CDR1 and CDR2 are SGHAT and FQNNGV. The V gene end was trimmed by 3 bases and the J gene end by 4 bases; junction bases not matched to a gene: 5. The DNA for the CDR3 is TGTGCCAGCAGCTTCGCGGGAGGGCCGGCAGATACGCAGTATTTT. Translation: CASSFAGGPADTQYF.

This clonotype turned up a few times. The CDR3 reads CATRWIGAGNTGELFF. CDR3 nucleotides: TGTGCCACCCGGTGGATCGGGGCAGGGAATACCGGGGAGCTGTTTTTT. The gene calls are TRBV15 and TRBJ2-2; D tentatively fits TRBD1 or TRBD2 (5 bases each). Trimming took 8 bases from V and 5 from J, leaving 21 bases between them. The CDR3 contains 16 residues. From germline, CDR1 is LNHNV and CDR2 YYDKDF (reference sequence).